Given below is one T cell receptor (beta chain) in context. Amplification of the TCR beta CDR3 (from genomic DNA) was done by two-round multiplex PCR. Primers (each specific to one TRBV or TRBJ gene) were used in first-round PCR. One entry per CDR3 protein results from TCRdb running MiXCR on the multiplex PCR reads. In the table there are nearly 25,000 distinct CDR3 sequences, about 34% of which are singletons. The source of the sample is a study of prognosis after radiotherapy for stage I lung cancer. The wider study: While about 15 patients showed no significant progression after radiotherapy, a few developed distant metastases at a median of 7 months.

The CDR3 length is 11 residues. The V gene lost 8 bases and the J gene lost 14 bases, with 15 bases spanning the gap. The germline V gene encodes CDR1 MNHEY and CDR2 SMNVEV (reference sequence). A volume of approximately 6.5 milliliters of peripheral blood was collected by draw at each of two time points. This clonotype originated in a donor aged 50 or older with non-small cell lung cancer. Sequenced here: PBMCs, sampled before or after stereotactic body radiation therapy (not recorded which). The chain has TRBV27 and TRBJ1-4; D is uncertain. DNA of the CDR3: TGTGCCAGCGGGGTCGCGGGAACGCTGTTTTTT. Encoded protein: CASGVAGTLFF.